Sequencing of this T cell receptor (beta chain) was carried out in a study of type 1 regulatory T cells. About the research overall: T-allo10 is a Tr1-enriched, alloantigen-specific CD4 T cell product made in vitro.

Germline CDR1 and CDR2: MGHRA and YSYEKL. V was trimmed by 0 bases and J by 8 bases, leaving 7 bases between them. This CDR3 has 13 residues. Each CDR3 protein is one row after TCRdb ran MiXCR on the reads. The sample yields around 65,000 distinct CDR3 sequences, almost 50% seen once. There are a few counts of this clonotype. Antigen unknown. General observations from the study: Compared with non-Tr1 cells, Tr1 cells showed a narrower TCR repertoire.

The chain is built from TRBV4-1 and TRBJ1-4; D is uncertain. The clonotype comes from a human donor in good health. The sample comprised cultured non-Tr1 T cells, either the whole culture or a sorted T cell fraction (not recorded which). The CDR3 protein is CASSQDRREKLFF. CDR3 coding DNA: TGCGCCAGCAGCCAAGATCGGAGGGAAAAACTGTTTTTT.